The source of this T cell receptor (beta chain) is a study of blood T cells in healthy people across ages. Study-level results: Among long-lived donors, naive CD4+ cells were more numerous and diversity higher than in aged donors.

Through a sample-barcoded 5' primer and a J-beta primer mix, a second PCR was run for about 6 to 11 cycles. A template-switch adaptor containing 12 random nucleotides labeled each cDNA molecule. TCRdb passed the 5' RACE reads through MiXCR, listing each CDR3 protein once. The profile covers 800,000 or so distinct CDR3 sequences, with roughly 25% appearing a single time and under 4% taken by the ten largest. In the case of this clonotype: The target antigen is unknown.

These records were also assigned to another study, of T cells of mothers and their children. As that study records: It was related mother-child pairs that showed slightly higher overlap than unrelated pairs, without reaching significance.

Sequencing was carried out using blood. This receptor was obtained from a boy aged 5-17 years in good health.

The CDR3 DNA reads as TGTGCCAGCAGCTTAGTGGGGCTGGCTGAAGCTTTCTTT. This codes for CASSLVGLAEAFF. This chain links TRBV7-2 with TRBJ1-1; possible D gene TRBD1, 5 bases. The CDR3 consists of 13 residues. Germline CDR1 reads SGHTA; CDR2 reads FQGNSA. The V and J ends lost 1 base and 6 bases respectively, with 9 bases between them.